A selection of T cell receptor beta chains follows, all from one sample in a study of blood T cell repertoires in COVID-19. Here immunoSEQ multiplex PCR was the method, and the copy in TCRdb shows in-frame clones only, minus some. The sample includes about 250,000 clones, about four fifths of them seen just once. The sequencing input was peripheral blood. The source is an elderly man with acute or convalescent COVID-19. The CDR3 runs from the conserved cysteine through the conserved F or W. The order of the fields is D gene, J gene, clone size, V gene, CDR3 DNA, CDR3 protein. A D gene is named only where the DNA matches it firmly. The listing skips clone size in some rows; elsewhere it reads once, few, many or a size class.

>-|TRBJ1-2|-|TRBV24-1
TGTGCCACCAGTGATCCAGGCAGGGGTCGTATAGGCTACACCTTC
CATSDPGRGRIGYTF
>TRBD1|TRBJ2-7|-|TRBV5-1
TGCGCCAGCAGCTTCCCCTTGGGGACAGTTTCCTACGAGCAGTACTTC
CASSFPLGTVSYEQYF
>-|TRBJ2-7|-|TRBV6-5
TGTGCCAGCAGTTACGGACATGCCCGCGAGCAGTACTTC
CASSYGHAREQYF
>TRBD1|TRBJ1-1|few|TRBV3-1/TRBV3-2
TGTGCCAGCAGCCAAGATAGACAGGGGGTTTCCGATCGGAACACTGAAGCTTTCTTT
CASSQDRQGVSDRNTEAFF
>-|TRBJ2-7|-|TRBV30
TGTGCCTGGGGCGGACTGGACTACGAGCAGTACTTC
CAWGGLDYEQYF
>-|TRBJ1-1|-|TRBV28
TGTGCCAGCAGCTCTGCGGGGGGGGAAAACACTGAAGCTTTCTTT
CASSSAGGENTEAFF
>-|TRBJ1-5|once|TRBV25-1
TGTGCCAGCAGTGAACCCGCCGGGGGAGCCCAGCATTTT
CASSEPAGGAQHF
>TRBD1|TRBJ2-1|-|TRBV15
TGTGCCACCAGCAGAGATACAGGGGCAAATAATCGTGAGCAGTTCTTC
CATSRDTGANNREQFF
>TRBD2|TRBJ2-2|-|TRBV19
TGTGCCACAACTAGCGGGTGGGGGACCGGGGAGCTGTTTTTT
CATTSGWGTGELFF
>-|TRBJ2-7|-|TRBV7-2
TGTGCCAGCAGCTTACCCCCCGCCTACGAGCAGTACTTC
CASSLPPAYEQYF
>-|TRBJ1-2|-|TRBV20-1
TGCAGTGCTAGTCCTGATACTAGGGGCTACACCTTC
CSASPDTRGYTF
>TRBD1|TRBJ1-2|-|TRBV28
TGTGCCAGCAGCTCTACCGGGACAGGGGGACCTAACTATGGCTACACCTTC
CASSSTGTGGPNYGYTF
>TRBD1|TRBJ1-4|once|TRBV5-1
TGCGCCAGCAGCTATAATTTACAGGGGGTAGCGGAAAAACTGTTTTTT
CASSYNLQGVAEKLFF
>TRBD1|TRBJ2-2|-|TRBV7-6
TGTGCCAGCAGCTGGACAGGGTACAACACCGGGGAGCTGTTTTTT
CASSWTGYNTGELFF
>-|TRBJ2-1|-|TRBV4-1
TGCGCCAGCAGCCAAGTCGGGTCCTCCTACAATGAGCAGTTCTTC
CASSQVGSSYNEQFF
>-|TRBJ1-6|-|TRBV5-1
TGCGCCAGCAGCTTGGGTCAGGGGAACTCACCCCTCCACTTT
CASSLGQGNSPLHF
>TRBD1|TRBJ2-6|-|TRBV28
TGTGCCAGCAGTTTATCAGGGGGTTCCCCTGGGGCCAACGTCCTGACTTTC
CASSLSGGSPGANVLTF
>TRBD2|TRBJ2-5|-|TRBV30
TGTGCCTGGAGGTTAGCGGGAGGGCCAGGGACCCAGTACTTC
CAWRLAGGPGTQYF
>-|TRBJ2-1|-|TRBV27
TGTGCCAGCAGTTTGAACTATGTAAATGAGCAGTTCTTC
CASSLNYVNEQFF
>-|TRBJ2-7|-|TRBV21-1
TGTGCCAGCAGCATTGGGTGGGGGACAGTTACCTACGAGCAGTACTTC
CASSIGWGTVTYEQYF
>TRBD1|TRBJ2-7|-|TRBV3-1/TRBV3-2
TGTGCCAGCAGCCAACCGGGACAGTCTCATACCTACGAGCAGTACTTC
CASSQPGQSHTYEQYF
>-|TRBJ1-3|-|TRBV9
TGTGCCAGCAGCGCTGAACGGTCACCGTACGGAAACACCATATATTTT
CASSAERSPYGNTIYF
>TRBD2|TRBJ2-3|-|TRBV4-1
TGCGCCAGCAGCCAAGATGCGACTAGCGGGGGCAGTAATACGCAGTATTTT
CASSQDATSGGSNTQYF
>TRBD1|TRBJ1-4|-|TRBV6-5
TGTGCCAGCAGTAGGGACAGGATGTTCGAAAAACTGTTTTTT
CASSRDRMFEKLFF
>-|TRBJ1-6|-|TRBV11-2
TGTGCCAGCAGCGAAGGACGGGGTAATTCACCCCTCCACTTT
CASSEGRGNSPLHF
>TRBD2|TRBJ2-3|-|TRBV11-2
TGTGCCAGCAGCCACGTCGCGGGGGGCCTCGCAGATACGCAGTATTTT
CASSHVAGGLADTQYF
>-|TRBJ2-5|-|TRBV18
TGTGCCAGCTCACCACCGGCGGGGAAAGAGACCCAGTACTTC
CASSPPAGKETQYF
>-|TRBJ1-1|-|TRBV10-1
TGCGCCAGCAGTGATCTGACAGGCCCCGCGGCTGAAGCTTTCTTT
CASSDLTGPAAEAFF
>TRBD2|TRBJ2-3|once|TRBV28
TGTGCCAGCAAGGGGGCGGGACTAGCGGGGAGCACAGATACGCAGTATTTT
CASKGAGLAGSTDTQYF
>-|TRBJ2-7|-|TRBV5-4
TGTGCCAGCAGCTTGGGGGGGACAGGGAAGCGGGAGGCCACGTACTTC
CASSLGGTGKREATYF
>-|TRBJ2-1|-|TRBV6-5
TGTGCCAGCAGTTCCGCCCTTAGTCCGCAGTTCTTC
CASSSALSPQFF
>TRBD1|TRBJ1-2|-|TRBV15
TGTGCCACCAAAAGGGGACAGAACTATGGCTACACCTTC
CATKRGQNYGYTF
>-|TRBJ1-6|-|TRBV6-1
TGTGCCAGCAGTGAGGGAGGGCATTGGGGGTTTTCACCCCTCCACTTT
CASSEGGHWGFSPLHF
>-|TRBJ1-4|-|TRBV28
TGTGCCAGCGCAACGGGAGGGAGTAATGAAAAACTGTTTTTT
CASATGGSNEKLFF
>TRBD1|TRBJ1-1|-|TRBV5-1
TGCGCCAGCAGCTCGGGACAGGGTTTCATGAACACTGAAGCTTTCTTT
CASSSGQGFMNTEAFF
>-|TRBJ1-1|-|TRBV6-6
TGTGCCAGCAGTCCAGGCGTGGCAGGGCTAAAGAACACTGAAGCTTTCTTT
CASSPGVAGLKNTEAFF
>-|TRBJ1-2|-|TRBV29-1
TGCAGCTACATGCGACAGGTTGAAGGCTACACCTTC
CSYMRQVEGYTF
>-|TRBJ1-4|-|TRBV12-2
TGTGCAAGTCGCTTAACGGAAGAATACTGGACGGCGGGCAGTGAAAAACTGTTTTTT
CASRLTEEYWTAGSEKLFF
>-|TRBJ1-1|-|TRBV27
TGTGCCAGCAGTTTATCCCCGACTGTCATGAACACTGAAGCTTTCTTT
CASSLSPTVMNTEAFF
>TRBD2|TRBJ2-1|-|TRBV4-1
TGCGCCAGCAGCCAAGGGACTAGCGGGCACTCCTACAATGAGCAGTTCTTC
CASSQGTSGHSYNEQFF
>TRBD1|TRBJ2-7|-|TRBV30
TGTGCCTGGACCAAACAGGGGGCTCAGAACGAGCAGTACTTC
CAWTKQGAQNEQYF
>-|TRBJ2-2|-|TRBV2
TGTGCCAGCAGTGTTGCGGGCGGGGAGCTGTTTTTT
CASSVAGGELFF
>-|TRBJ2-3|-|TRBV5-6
TGTGCCAGCAGCTACTCGACAGATACGCAGTATTTT
CASSYSTDTQYF
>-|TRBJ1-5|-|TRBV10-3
TGTGCCATCAGTGAGTTCACAGTTGAAAATCAGCCCCAGCATTTT
CAISEFTVENQPQHF
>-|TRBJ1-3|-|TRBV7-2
TGTGCCAGCAGCTTAGGAGCGGGGTTCAATGGAAACACCATATATTTT
CASSLGAGFNGNTIYF
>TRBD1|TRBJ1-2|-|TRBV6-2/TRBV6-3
TGTGCCAGCAGTTACTCAGAACAGGGGACCGGCTACACCTTC
CASSYSEQGTGYTF
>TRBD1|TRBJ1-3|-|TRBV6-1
TGTGCCAGCAGTGAGTTGGGGACAGGGTCTGGAAACACCATATATTTT
CASSELGTGSGNTIYF
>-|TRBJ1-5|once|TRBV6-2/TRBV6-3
TGTGCCAGCAGTCACTTACAGGGCAATCAGCCCCAGCATTTT
CASSHLQGNQPQHF
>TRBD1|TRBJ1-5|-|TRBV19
TGTGCCAGTAGACTGGACAGGGTAAGCAATCAGCCCCAGCATTTT
CASRLDRVSNQPQHF
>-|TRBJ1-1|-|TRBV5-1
TGCGCCAGCAGCTTCTTCCAGGGTACTGAAGCTTTCTTT
CASSFFQGTEAFF